This T cell receptor (beta chain) emerged from a study of T cell repertoires in cytomegalovirus infection. About the study: HLA-B-restricted CMV epitopes that are well studied, plus recently identified HLA-C-restricted ones, were used by the study. Whole-study results and caveats: Cumulative public TCR beta family frequency identified carriers of CMV plus the relevant HLA.

The table lists this clonotype with a few counts. Its target is unknown. TCRdb independently ran MiXCR on the reads; one entry per CDR3 protein. Here the sample spans hundreds of thousands of distinct CDR3 sequences, about 39% being singletons. This CDR3 comprises 13 residues. CDR1 is SGHTA, CDR2 FQGNSA, per germline. Deletions cut 6 bases from V and 0 bases from J, with 9 bases between. Here the sequenced sample was cultured PBMCs, taken from culture after CMV antigen stimulation. This chain connects TRBV7-2 to TRBJ2-7, with D perhaps given as TRBD1 or TRBD2 (5 bases each). This receptor was taken from a human donor in good health (CMV status not recorded). Some clones in this sample may be carry-over from other donors' samples. The CDR3 nucleotides are TGTGCCAGCAGGGTGAGGGGCTCCTACGAGCAGTACTTC. As protein: CASRVRGSYEQYF.